This passage covers 28 T cell receptor beta chains from one sample sequenced in a study of neoadjuvant anti-PD-1 for oral cavity cancer. Method: immunoSEQ multiplex PCR; TCRdb's copy keeps in-frame clones and lacks some. This table holds some 66,000 clones, about 83% found once. Here the sequenced sample was PBMCs, taken before nivolumab (anti-PD-1) treatment. These receptors all come from a person aged 40 to 85 with oral cavity squamous cell carcinoma.

The chain recombines TRBV21-1 with TRBJ2-1. TRBV21-1 corresponds to a pseudogene. There are 22 residues in the CDR3. The CDR3 bases are TGTGCCAGCAGCAAAGTGAGGCTCGGTTGTGGGGTTATGTGGAGCTCCTACAATGAGCAGTTCTTC. Protein: CASSKVRLGCGVMWSSYNEQFF.

This clone was found once. The chain is built from TRBV30 and TRBJ1-6; D remains ambiguous. Germline values: CDR1 GTSNPN, CDR2 SVGIG (reference sequence). V dropped 1 base and J dropped 3 bases, with 4 bases sitting between them. The CDR3 runs to 13 residues. The CDR3 bases are TGTGCCTGGAGTGGACACTATAATTCACCCCTCCACTTT. It codes for CAWSGHYNSPLHF.

V is TRBV6-1 and J is TRBJ2-5; D is perhaps TRBD2 (5 bases). Trimming stripped 6 bases from V and 5 bases from J, with 19 bases between. This CDR3 region has 15 residues. Per the germline V gene, CDR1 is MNHNS and CDR2 is SASEGT. Here the CDR3 DNA reads TGTGCCAGCAGGGATGGCGGGTTTGTAGGGGAGACCCAGTACTTC. Translating gives CASRDGGFVGETQYF.

This clone was seen just once. The chain combines TRBV11-1 with TRBJ2-7; tentatively, D is TRBD1 or TRBD2 (5 bases each). Germline V gene lookup returns CDR1 SGHAT and CDR2 FQDESV (reference sequence). Trimming took off 3 bases at V and 3 bases at J, with 9 bases between the two ends. This CDR3 comprises 13 residues. The CDR3 nucleotides read TGTGCCAGCAGCTTGGGGGATTTCTACGAGCAGTACTTC. The encoded protein is CASSLGDFYEQYF. The full variable domain, in which reference TRBV11-1 and TRBJ2-7 provide the parts outside the CDR3, is EAEVAQSPRYKITEKSQAVAFWCDPISGHATLYWYRQILGQGPELLVQFQDESVVDDSQLPKDRFSAERLKGVDSTLKIQPAELGDSAMYLCASSLGDFYEQYFGPGTRLTVT.

The chain uses TRBV6-1 and TRBJ2-5; D ambiguous. Trimming stripped 8 bases from V and 4 bases from J, with 14 bases between. This CDR3 comprises 13 residues. In germline, CDR1 is MNHNS, CDR2 SASEGT. The CDR3 DNA reads as TGTGCCAGCTCCGGCCCAGCGATAGAGACCCAGTACTTC. Protein: CASSGPAIETQYF.

The CDR3 protein is CASSGRLVNYGYTF. In DNA, the CDR3 is TGTGCCAGCAGTGGACGGCTCGTTAACTATGGCTACACCTTC. The J gene is TRBJ1-2, the V gene TRBV6-5; D unresolved. V was cut by 5 bases and J by 1 base, with 11 bases left in between. There are 14 residues in the CDR3. Germline V lookup: CDR1 MNHEY, CDR2 SVGAGI.

This clone was observed a few times. This sequence joins TRBV10-2 and TRBJ2-7, with TRBD1 as a possible D gene (6 bases). The CDR3 loop spans 11 amino acids. Germline V gene lookup returns CDR1 WSHSY and CDR2 SAAADI. Trimming took off 7 bases at V and 6 bases at J, with 10 bases between the two ends. The CDR3 is CASTQGREQYF. DNA of the CDR3: TGCGCCAGCACCCAGGGGCGCGAGCAGTACTTC.

V is TRBV5-1 and J is TRBJ1-1; D is unclear. V dropped 2 bases and J dropped 2 bases, with 10 bases sitting between them. CDR1 SGHRS and CDR2 YFSETQ come from the germline V gene. This CDR3 spans 14 amino acids. CDR3 sequence reads: CASSFAAGNTEAFF. CDR3 DNA: TGCGCCAGCAGCTTCGCAGCGGGTAACACTGAAGCTTTCTTT.

The J gene is TRBJ2-6, the V gene TRBV30; D is unclear. Germline CDR1 and CDR2: GTSNPN and SVGIG (reference sequence). CDR3 length: 14 amino acids. V dropped 4 bases and J dropped 0 bases, with 7 bases sitting between them. The CDR3, as DNA: TGTGCCTGGACGACCCACTCTGGGGCCAACGTCCTGACTTTC. It specifies CAWTTHSGANVLTF.

This clone showed up just once. This chain connects TRBV6-1 to TRBJ2-5; D possibly corresponds to TRBD1 (8 bases). CDR3 size: 16 residues. Trimming left V 4 bases short and J 7 bases short, with 22 bases between. Germline V gene sequence: CDR1 MNHNS, CDR2 SASEGT. The CDR3 spells CASSAGHTGGGVTQYF. CDR3 DNA sequence: TGTGCCAGCAGTGCGGGCCACACAGGGGGGGGCGTGACCCAGTACTTC.

The CDR3 DNA is TGTGCCAGCAGGCCGGACAGGGTGATGAACACTGAAGCTTTCTTT. Its protein product is CASRPDRVMNTEAFF. The chain employs TRBV6-4 and TRBJ1-1; 8 bases agree with TRBD1. The CDR3 totals 15 residues. Germline-derived CDR1 and CDR2 are MRHNA and SNTAGT. V was pared by 6 bases and J by 0 bases, with 6 bases of the junction left unmatched.

This clone was counted once. The rearrangement joins TRBV6-5 to TRBJ2-2; D may be TRBD2 (6 bases). Looked up from germline, CDR1 is MNHEY and CDR2 is SVGAGI. V shed 5 bases and J shed 3 bases, with 13 bases lying between them. The length of the CDR3 is 15 residues. CDR3 sequence reads: CASSPRDSYTGELFF. The DNA for the CDR3 is TGTGCCAGCAGTCCCCGGGACTCCTACACCGGGGAGCTGTTTTTT.

V and J are TRBV7-6 and TRBJ2-7, with TRBD1 matching over 9 bases. The CDR3 extends over 15 amino acids. With 0 bases clipped from V and 7 bases from J, the junction kept 7 bases outside the gene matches. CDR1 SGHVS and CDR2 FNYEAQ come from the germline V gene. This CDR3 is CASSLASGQGLEQYF. The CDR3 DNA follows: TGTGCCAGCAGCTTAGCTTCCGGACAGGGGCTGGAGCAGTACTTC.

Here the CDR3 reads CASSPPPLAQNEQFF. The CDR3, as DNA: TGTGCCAGCAGCCCACCCCCCCTAGCGCAAAATGAGCAGTTCTTC. The V call is TRBV9, the J call TRBJ2-1; tentative D call: TRBD2 (6 bases). The V gene lost 4 bases and the J gene lost 7 bases, with 18 bases spanning the gap. The CDR3 is 15 residues long. The germline V gene encodes CDR1 SGDLS and CDR2 YYNGEE.

The V call is TRBV19, the J call TRBJ1-5, with 7 bases that match TRBD1. From germline, CDR1 is LNHDA and CDR2 SQIVND (reference sequence). There are 15 residues in the CDR3. V shed 6 bases and J 7 bases; nucleotides not matched to a gene: 12. This CDR3 reads CASSSVTGRPQPQHF. Written as DNA, the CDR3 is TGTGCCAGTAGCTCCGTGACAGGGAGGCCACAGCCCCAGCATTTT.

The rearrangement links TRBV5-4 to TRBJ2-6; D unresolved. The germline CDR1 and CDR2 sequences are SGHNT and YYREEE (reference sequence). This CDR3 is 16 amino acids long. V was pared by 4 bases and J by 2 bases, with 13 bases between. The CDR3 spells CASSPIQFTGANVLTF. For the CDR3, the DNA is TGTGCCAGCAGCCCCATTCAATTTACTGGGGCCAACGTCCTGACTTTC.

This clone was observed a few times. This chain uses TRBV5-1 with TRBJ2-7; D possibly matches TRBD1 or TRBD2 (5 bases each). CDR1 is SGHRS, CDR2 YFSETQ, per germline. V was cut by 4 bases and J by 6 bases, with 20 bases left in between. CDR3 length: 15 residues. The CDR3: CASSPNPGASLEQYF. The CDR3 DNA follows: TGCGCCAGCAGCCCCAATCCCGGGGCCTCCCTCGAGCAGTACTTC.

The chain carries TRBV6-5 and TRBJ2-7; 11 bases align to TRBD2. The length of the CDR3 is 15 residues. Germline CDR1 reads MNHEY; CDR2 reads SVGAGI. Trimming took 6 bases from V and 6 from J; bases not matched to a gene: 10. In DNA, the CDR3 is TGTGCCAGCAGCCCCCGACTAGCGGGGCTTGTCGAGCAGTACTTC. Translation: CASSPRLAGLVEQYF.

The chain is built from TRBV28 and TRBJ2-7; D possibly corresponds to TRBD1 (5 bases). V was pared by 3 bases and J by 3 bases, with 12 bases between. Germline V gene lookup returns CDR1 MDHEN and CDR2 SYDVKM. This CDR3 spans 14 amino acids. CDR3 nucleotide sequence: TGTGCCAGCAGTTTTCTTAGGGGTTTCTACGAGCAGTACTTC. It is translated as CASSFLRGFYEQYF.

V and J are TRBV6-5 and TRBJ2-7, with a weak D call TRBD1 (6 bases). Per the germline V gene, CDR1 is MNHEY and CDR2 is SVGAGI. This CDR3 is built from 13 residues. The V and J ends lost 6 bases and 2 bases respectively, with 11 bases between them. As DNA, the CDR3 is TGTGCCAGCAGCCAGACAGGAACCTACGAGCAGTACTTC. It yields the protein CASSQTGTYEQYF.

The V and J genes are TRBV7-9 and TRBJ1-4; 7 nucleotides agree with TRBD1. Germline trimming cut 6 bases from V and 13 bases from J; bases unmatched to any gene: 5. There are 11 residues in the CDR3. Per the germline V gene, CDR1 is SEHNR and CDR2 is FQNEAQ (reference sequence). CDR3: CASRNWDRLFF. Written as DNA, the CDR3 is TGTGCCAGCAGGAACTGGGACAGACTGTTTTTT. The full variable domain, rest sourced from reference TRBV7-9 and TRBJ1-4, is DTGVSQNPRHKITKRGQNVTFRCDPISEHNRLYWYRQTLGQGPEFLTYFQNEAQLEKSRLLSDRFSAERPKGSFSTLEIQRTEQGDSAMYLCASRNWDRLFFGSGTQLSVL.

The chain couples TRBV11-1 to TRBJ2-1, with 11 bases fitting TRBD2. Germline CDR1 reads SGHAT; CDR2 reads FQDESV (reference sequence). The CDR3 totals 17 residues. V shed 0 bases and J 5 bases; nucleotides not matched to a gene: 6. The CDR3 region has the DNA TGTGCCAGCAGCTTAGCGTCGCTAGCGGGGGGTAACAATGAGCAGTTCTTC. Encoded protein: CASSLASLAGGNNEQFF.

The chain employs TRBV7-9 and TRBJ1-3; D perhaps matches TRBD1 (5 bases). Germline V gene sequence: CDR1 SEHNR, CDR2 FQNEAQ (reference sequence). Between the trimmed V and J ends, which lost 2 bases and 4 bases, there was a span of 12 bases. This CDR3 is built from 15 residues. CDR3 in DNA: TGTGCCAGCAGCTTAAGGGGTACTAAAGGAAACACCATATATTTT. Protein: CASSLRGTKGNTIYF.

V is TRBV6-5 and J is TRBJ2-5, with TRBD2 matching 9 bases. The CDR3 consists of 14 residues. The V gene end was trimmed by 5 bases and the J gene end by 2 bases; junction bases not matched to a gene: 3. CDR1 and CDR2 (germline): MNHEY, SVGAGI. The DNA for the CDR3 is TGTGCCAGCAGTGAGCGGGGGGCACAAGAGACCCAGTACTTC. Protein sequence: CASSERGAQETQYF.

This chain uses TRBV4-1 with TRBJ1-1; D is uncertain. Trimming shortened V by 2 bases and J by 5 bases, and 9 bases separated the two germline ends. CDR3 length equals 13 residues. The germline gives CDR1 MGHRA, CDR2 YSYEKL. DNA of the CDR3: TGCGCCAGCAGCCAATTCATGGGGACTGAAGCTTTCTTT. Translation gives CASSQFMGTEAFF.

V and J are TRBV27 and TRBJ1-2; 7 nucleotides match TRBD1. This CDR3 spans 15 amino acids. CDR1 and CDR2 from the germline V gene are MNHEY and SMNVEV (reference sequence). J gave up 4 bases and V 2 bases, and 7 bases lay outside the gene matches. In DNA, the CDR3 is TGTGCCAGCAGTTTAAAGGACAGGAATGGCTATGGCTACACCTTC. It is translated as CASSLKDRNGYGYTF.

This chain joins TRBV7-9 and TRBJ1-4; D is unresolved. Germline V gene data show CDR1 as SEHNR and CDR2 as FQNEAQ (reference sequence). The CDR3 is made up of 13 amino acids. Trimming left V 7 bases short and J 4 bases short, with 10 bases between. The chain's CDR3 is CASTGRINEKLFF. DNA for the CDR3: TGTGCCAGCACAGGAAGGATTAATGAAAAACTGTTTTTT.

The gene calls are TRBV6-5 and TRBJ1-1; D remains ambiguous. CDR3 length: 14 amino acids. Germline V gives CDR1 MNHEY, CDR2 SVGAGI. V was trimmed by 0 bases and J by 3 bases, leaving 8 bases between them. CDR3 DNA: TGTGCCAGCAGTTACTCGAGACGAGACACTGAAGCTTTCTTT. This codes for CASSYSRRDTEAFF.